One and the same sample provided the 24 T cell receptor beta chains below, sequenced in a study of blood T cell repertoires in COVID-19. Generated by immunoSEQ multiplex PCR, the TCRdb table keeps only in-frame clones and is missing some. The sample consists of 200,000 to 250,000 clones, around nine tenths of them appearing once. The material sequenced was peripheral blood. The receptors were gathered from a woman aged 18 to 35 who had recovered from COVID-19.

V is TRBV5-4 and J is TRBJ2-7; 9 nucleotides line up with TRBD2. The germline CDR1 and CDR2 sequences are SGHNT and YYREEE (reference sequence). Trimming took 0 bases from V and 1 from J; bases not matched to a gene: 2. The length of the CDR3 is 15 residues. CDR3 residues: CASSLDSGRSYEQYF. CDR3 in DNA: TGTGCCAGCAGCTTGGATAGCGGGAGATCCTACGAGCAGTACTTC.

The CDR3 region is CAWRSGRGTEAFF. In DNA form, the CDR3 reads TGTGCCTGGAGGTCAGGGAGGGGCACTGAAGCTTTCTTT. V gene TRBV30 combines with J gene TRBJ1-1, with a possible D match to TRBD1 (5 bases). CDR1 is GTSNPN and CDR2 is SVGIG in the germline V gene (reference sequence). There are 13 residues in the CDR3. The V end was cut by 3 bases, the J end by 4 bases, with 12 bases between.

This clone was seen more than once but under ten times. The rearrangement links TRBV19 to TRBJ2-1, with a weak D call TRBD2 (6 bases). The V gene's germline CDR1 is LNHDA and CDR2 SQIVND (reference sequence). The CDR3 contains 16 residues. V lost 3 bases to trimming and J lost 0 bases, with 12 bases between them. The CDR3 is CASSIIRGISYNEQFF. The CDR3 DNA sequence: TGTGCCAGTAGTATCATTCGGGGGATCTCCTACAATGAGCAGTTCTTC. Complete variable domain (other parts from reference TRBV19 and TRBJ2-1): DGGITQSPKYLFRKEGQNVTLSCEQNLNHDAMYWYRQDPGQGLRLIYYSQIVNDFQKGDIAEGYSVSREKKESFPLTVTSAQKNPTAFYLCASSIIRGISYNEQFFGPGTRLTVL.

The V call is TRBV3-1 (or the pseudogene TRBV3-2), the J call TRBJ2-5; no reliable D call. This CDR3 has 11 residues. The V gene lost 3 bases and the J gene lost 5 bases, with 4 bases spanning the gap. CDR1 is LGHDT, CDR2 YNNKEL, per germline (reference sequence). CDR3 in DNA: TGTGCCAGCAGCCATTCTGAGACCCAGTACTTC. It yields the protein CASSHSETQYF.

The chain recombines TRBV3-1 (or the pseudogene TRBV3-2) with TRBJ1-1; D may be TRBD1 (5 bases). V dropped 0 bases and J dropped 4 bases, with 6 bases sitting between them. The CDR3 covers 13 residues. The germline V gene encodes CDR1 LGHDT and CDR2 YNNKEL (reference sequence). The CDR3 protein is CASSQDRGTEAFF. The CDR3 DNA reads TGTGCCAGCAGCCAAGATAGGGGCACTGAAGCTTTCTTT.

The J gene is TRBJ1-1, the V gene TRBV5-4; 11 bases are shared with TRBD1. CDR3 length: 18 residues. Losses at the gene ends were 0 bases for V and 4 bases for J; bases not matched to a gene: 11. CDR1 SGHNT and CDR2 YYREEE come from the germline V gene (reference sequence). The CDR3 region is CASSLGPDRGLGGTEAFF. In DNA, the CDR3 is TGTGCCAGCAGCTTGGGTCCGGACAGGGGGCTTGGGGGCACTGAAGCTTTCTTT.

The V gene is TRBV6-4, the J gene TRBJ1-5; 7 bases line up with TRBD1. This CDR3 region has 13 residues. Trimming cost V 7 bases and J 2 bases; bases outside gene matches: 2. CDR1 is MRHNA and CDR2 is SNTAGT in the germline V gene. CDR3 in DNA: TGTGCCAGCAAAGGACAGGGCAATCAGCCCCAGCATTTT. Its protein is CASKGQGNQPQHF.

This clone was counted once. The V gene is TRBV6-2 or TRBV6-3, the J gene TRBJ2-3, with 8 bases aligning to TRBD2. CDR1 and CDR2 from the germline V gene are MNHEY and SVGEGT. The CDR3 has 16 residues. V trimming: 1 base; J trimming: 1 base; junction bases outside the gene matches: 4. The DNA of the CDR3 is TGTGCCAGCAGTTACTTTAGCGGGACCCGCACAGATACGCAGTATTTT. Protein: CASSYFSGTRTDTQYF.

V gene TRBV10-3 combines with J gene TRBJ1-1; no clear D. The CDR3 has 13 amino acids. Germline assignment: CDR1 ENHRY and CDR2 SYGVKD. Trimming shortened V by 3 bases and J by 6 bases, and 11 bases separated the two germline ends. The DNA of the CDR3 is TGTGCCATCAGTGAAAGGGAGTTCGCTGAAGCTTTCTTT. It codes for CAISEREFAEAFF.

CDR3 nucleotides: TGTGCCAGCAGCCAAGTCGGGGGTTTGGAGCAGTTCTTC. Its translation: CASSQVGGLEQFF. This chain links TRBV3-1 (or the pseudogene TRBV3-2) with TRBJ2-1; D is perhaps TRBD2 (6 bases). Looked up from germline, CDR1 is LGHDT and CDR2 is YNNKEL (reference sequence). With 1 base removed from V and 10 bases from J, the gap between germline ends came to 11 bases. This CDR3 region has 13 residues.

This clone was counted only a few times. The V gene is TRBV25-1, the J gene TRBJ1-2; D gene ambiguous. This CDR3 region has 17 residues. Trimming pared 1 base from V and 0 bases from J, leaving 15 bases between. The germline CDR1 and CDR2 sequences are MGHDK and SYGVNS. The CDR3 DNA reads TGTGCCAGCAGTGAATCAGTCGGGGAGGATCCTAACTATGGCTACACCTTC. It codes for CASSESVGEDPNYGYTF.

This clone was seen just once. Here the CDR3 DNA reads TGCGCCAGCAGCCGCCTAGGGCAGGGTGGCTACACCTTC. Its translation: CASSRLGQGGYTF. V gene TRBV4-1 combines with J gene TRBJ1-2; weak D call: TRBD1 (5 bases). There are 13 residues in the CDR3. V gave up 4 bases and J gave up 7 bases, with 13 bases separating them. Germline V gene data show CDR1 as MGHRA and CDR2 as YSYEKL.

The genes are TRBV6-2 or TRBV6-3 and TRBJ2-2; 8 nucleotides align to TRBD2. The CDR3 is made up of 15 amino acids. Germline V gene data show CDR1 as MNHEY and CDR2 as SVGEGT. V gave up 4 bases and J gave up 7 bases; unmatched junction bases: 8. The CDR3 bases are TGTGCCAGCAGTTCATGGCGGGAGGCCGGCGGGGAGCTGTTTTTT. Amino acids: CASSSWREAGGELFF.

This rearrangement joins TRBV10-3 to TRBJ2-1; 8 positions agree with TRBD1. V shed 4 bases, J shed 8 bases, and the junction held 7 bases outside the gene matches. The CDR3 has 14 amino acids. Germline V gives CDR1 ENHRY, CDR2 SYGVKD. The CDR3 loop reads CAISGDRKAYEQFF. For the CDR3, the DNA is TGTGCCATCAGTGGGGACAGGAAAGCCTATGAGCAGTTCTTC.

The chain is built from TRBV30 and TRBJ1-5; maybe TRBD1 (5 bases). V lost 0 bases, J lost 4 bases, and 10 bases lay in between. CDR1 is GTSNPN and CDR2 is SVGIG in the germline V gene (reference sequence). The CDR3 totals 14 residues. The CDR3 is CAWSVKGLNQPQHF. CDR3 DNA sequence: TGTGCCTGGAGTGTAAAGGGGTTAAATCAGCCCCAGCATTTT.

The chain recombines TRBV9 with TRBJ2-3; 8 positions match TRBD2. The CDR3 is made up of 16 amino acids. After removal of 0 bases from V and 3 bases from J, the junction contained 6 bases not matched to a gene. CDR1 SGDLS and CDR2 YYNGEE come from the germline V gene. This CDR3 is CASSVGSGSLTDTQYF. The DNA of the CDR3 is TGTGCCAGCAGCGTAGGCAGCGGGAGTTTGACAGATACGCAGTATTTT.

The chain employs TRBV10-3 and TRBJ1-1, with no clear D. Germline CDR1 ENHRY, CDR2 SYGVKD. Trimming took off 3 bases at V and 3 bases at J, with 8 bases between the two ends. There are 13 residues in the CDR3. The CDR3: CAISDGEDTEAFF. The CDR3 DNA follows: TGTGCCATCAGTGACGGGGAGGACACTGAAGCTTTCTTT.

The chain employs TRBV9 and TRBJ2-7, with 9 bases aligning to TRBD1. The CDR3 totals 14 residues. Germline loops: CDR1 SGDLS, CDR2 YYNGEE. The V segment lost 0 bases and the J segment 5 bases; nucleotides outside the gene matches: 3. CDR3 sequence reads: CASSVGGTGNEQYF. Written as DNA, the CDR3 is TGTGCCAGCAGCGTAGGAGGGACAGGGAACGAGCAGTACTTC.

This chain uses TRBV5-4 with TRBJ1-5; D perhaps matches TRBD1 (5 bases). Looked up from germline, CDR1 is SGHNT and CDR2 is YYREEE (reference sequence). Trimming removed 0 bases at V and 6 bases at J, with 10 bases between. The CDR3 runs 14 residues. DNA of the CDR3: TGTGCCAGCAGCTTGGCAGGGTCACGTCAGCCCCAGCATTTT. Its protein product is CASSLAGSRQPQHF.

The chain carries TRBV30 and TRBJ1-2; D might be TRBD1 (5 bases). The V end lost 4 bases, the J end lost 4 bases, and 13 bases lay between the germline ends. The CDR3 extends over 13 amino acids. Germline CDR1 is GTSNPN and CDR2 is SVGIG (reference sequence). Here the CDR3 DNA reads TGTGCCTGGACTACCGGGGGGGGCTATGGCTACACCTTC. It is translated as CAWTTGGGYGYTF.

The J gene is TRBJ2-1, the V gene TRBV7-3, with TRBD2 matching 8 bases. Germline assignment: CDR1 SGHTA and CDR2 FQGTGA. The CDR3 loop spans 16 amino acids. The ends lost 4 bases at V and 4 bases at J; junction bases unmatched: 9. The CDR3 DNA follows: TGTGCCAGCAGCTCCCTTAGCGGGGTGCCTTACAATGAGCAGTTCTTC. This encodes CASSSLSGVPYNEQFF.

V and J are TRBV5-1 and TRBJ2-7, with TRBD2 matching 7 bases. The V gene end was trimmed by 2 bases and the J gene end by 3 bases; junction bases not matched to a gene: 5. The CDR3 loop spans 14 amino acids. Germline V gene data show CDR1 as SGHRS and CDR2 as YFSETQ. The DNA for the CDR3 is TGCGCCAGCAGCTTCGGCGGGAGATTCTACGAGCAGTACTTC. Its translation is CASSFGGRFYEQYF.

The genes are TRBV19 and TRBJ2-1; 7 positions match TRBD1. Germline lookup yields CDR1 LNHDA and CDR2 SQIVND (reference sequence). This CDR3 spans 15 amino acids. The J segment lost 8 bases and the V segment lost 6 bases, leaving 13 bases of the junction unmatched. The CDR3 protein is CASRRTGTAMDEQFF. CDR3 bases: TGTGCCAGTAGAAGAACCGGGACAGCAATGGATGAGCAGTTCTTC.

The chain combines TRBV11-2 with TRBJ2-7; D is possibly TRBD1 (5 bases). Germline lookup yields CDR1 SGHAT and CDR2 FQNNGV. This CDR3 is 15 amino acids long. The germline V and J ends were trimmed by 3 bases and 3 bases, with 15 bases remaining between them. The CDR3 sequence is CASSFGAGSYYEQYF. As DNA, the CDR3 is TGTGCCAGCAGCTTTGGGGCAGGTTCCTACTACGAGCAGTACTTC. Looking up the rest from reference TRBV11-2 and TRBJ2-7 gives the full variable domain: EAGVAQSPRYKIIEKRQSVAFWCNPISGHATLYWYQQILGQGPKLLIQFQNNGVVDDSQLPKDRFSAERLKGVDSTLKIQPAKLEDSAVYLCASSFGAGSYYEQYFGPGTRLTVT.